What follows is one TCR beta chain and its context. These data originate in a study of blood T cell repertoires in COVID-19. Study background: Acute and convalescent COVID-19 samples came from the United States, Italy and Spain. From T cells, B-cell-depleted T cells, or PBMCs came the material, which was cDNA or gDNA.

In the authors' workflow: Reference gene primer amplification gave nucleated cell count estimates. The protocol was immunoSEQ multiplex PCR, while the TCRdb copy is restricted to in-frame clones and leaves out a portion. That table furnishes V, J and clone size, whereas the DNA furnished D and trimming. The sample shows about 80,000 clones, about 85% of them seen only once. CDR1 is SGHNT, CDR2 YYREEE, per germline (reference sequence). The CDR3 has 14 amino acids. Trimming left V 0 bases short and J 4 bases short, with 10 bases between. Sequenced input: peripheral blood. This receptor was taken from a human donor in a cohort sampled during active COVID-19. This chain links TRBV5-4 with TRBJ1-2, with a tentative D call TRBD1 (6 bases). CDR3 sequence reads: CASSLVGTPYGYTF. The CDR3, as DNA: TGTGCCAGCAGCTTGGTCGGGACACCCTATGGCTACACCTTC.